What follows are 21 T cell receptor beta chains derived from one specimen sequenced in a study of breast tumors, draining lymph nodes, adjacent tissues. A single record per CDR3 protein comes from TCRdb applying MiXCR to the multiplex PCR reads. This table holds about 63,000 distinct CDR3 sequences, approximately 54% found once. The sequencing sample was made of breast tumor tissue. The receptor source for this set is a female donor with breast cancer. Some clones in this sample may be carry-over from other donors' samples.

The chain's CDR3 is CASSLRRGEQYF. In DNA form, the CDR3 reads TGTGCCAGCAGCCTTCGGCGGGGGGAGCAGTACTTC. The V gene is TRBV11-2, the J gene TRBJ2-7, with TRBD2 matching over 7 bases. J was trimmed by 7 bases and V by 5 bases; bases with no gene match: 5. Germline lookup yields CDR1 SGHAT and CDR2 FQNNGV. This CDR3 region has 12 residues.

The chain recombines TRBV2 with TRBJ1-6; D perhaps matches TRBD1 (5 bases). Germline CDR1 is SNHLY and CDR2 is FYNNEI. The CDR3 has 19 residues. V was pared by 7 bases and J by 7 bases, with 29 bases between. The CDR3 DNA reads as TGTGCCAGCATTTCTCCTAATACGAGCAGTACTGGGACCAATTCACCCCTCCACTTT. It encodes CASISPNTSSTGTNSPLHF.

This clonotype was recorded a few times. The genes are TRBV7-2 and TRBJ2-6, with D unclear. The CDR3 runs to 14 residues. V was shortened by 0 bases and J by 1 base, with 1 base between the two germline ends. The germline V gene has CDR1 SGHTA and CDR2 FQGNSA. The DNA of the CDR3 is TGTGCCAGCAGCTTAGCTTCTGGGGCCAACGTCCTGACTTTC. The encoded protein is CASSLASGANVLTF.

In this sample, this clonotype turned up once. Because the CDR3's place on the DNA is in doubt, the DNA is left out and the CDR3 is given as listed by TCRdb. CDR3 sequence: CASSSYICSARDPEASQPQHF. This chain connects TRBV5-5 to TRBJ1-5. Germline V gene lookup returns CDR1 SGHKS and CDR2 YYEKEE (reference sequence). The CDR3 totals 21 residues, both ends included.

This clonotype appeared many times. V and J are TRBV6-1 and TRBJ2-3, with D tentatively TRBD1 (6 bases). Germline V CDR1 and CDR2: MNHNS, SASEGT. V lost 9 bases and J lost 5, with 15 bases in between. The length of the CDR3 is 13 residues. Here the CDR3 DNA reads TGTGCCAGGCAGGGGACAATATTAGATACGCAGTATTTT. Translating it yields CARQGTILDTQYF.

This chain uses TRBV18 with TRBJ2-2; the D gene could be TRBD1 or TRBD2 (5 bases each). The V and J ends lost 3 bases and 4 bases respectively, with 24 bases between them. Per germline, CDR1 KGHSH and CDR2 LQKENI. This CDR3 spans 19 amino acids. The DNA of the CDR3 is TGTGCCAGCTCACCTTCGATAGTGTCAGGGAGCGCGGCCACCGGGGAGCTGTTTTTT. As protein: CASSPSIVSGSAATGELFF.

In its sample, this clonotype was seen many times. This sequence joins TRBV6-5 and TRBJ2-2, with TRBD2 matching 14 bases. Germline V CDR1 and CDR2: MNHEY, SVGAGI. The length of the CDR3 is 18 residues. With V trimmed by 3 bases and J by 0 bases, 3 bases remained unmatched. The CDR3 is CASSYTGLAGANTGELFF. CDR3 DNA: TGTGCCAGCAGTTATACGGGACTAGCGGGAGCGAACACCGGGGAGCTGTTTTTT.

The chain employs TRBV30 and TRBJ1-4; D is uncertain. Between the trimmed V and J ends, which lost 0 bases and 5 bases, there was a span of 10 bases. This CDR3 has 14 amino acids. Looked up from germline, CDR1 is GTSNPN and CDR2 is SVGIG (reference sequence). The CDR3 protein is CAWSVSGSNEKLFF. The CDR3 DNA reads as TGTGCCTGGAGTGTATCCGGAAGCAATGAAAAACTGTTTTTT.

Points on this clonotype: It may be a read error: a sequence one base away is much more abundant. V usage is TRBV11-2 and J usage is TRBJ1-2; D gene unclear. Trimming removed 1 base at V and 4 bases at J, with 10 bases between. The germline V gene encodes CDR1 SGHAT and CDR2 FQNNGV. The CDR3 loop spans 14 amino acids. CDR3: CASSLVRATYGYTF. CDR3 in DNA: TGTGCCAGCAGCTTAGTGAGGGCTACCTATGGCTACACCTTC.

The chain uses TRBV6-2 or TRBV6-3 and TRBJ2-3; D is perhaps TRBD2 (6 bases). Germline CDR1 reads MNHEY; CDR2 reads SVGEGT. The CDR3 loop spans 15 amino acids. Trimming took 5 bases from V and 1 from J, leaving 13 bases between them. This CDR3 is CASSHARGGTDTQYF. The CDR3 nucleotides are TGTGCCAGCAGTCACGCGCGGGGCGGCACAGATACGCAGTATTTT.

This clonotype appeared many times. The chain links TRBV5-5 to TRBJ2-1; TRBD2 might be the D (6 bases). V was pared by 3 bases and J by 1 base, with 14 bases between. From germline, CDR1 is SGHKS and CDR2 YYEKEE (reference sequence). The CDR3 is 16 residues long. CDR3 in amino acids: CASSSILASSYNEQFF. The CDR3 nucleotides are TGTGCCAGCAGCTCGATACTAGCTTCGTCCTACAATGAGCAGTTCTTC.

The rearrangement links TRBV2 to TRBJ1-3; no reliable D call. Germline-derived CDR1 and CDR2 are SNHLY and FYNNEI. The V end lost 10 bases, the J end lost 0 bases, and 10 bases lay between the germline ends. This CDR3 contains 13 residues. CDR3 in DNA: TGTGCCACCTCCACGAGCTCTGGAAACACCATATATTTT. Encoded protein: CATSTSSGNTIYF.

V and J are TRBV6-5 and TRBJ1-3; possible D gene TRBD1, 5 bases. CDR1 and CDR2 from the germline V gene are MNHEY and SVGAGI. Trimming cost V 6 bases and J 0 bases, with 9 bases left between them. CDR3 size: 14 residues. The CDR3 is CASSPGSSGNTIYF. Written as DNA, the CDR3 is TGTGCCAGCAGCCCAGGGAGCTCTGGAAACACCATATATTTT.

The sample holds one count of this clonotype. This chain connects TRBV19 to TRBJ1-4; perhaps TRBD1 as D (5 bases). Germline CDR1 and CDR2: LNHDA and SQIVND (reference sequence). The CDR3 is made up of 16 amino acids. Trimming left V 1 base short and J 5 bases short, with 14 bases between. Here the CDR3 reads CASSIASGTVNEKLFF. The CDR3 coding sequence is TGTGCCAGTAGTATAGCTTCCGGGACGGTCAATGAAAAACTGTTTTTT.

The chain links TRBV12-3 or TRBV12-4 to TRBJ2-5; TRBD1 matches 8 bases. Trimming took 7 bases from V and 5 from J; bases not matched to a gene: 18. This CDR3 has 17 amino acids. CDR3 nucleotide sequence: TGTGCCAGCAACCTGAGTCCGCGGACAGGGAGGATTGAGACCCAGTACTTC. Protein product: CASNLSPRTGRIETQYF.

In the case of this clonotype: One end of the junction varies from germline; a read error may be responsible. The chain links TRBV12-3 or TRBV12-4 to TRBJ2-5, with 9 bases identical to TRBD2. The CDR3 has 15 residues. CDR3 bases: TGTGTCAGCAGTTCTAGCGGGAAGGCCTTGGAGACCCAGTACTTC. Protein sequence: CVSSSSGKALETQYF.

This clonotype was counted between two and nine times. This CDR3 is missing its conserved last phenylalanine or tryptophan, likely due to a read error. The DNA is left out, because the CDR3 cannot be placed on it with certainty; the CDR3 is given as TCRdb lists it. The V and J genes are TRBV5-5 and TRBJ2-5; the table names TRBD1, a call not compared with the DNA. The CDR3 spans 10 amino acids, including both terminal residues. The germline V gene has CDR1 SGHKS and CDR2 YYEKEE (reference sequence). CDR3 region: CASSLEFLGQ.

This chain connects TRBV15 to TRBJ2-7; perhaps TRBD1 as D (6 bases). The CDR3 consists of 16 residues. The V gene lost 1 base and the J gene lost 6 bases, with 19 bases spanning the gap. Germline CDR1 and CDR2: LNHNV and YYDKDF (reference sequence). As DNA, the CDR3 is TGTGCCACCAGCAGAGCGTCCAGAGGGACAAAGAGCGAGCAGTACTTC. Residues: CATSRASRGTKSEQYF.

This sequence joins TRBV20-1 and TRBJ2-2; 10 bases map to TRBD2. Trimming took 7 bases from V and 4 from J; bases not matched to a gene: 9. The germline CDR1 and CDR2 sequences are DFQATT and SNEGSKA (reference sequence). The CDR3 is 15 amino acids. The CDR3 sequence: CSVKMLAGVTGELFF. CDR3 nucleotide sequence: TGCAGTGTCAAGATGCTAGCGGGAGTCACCGGGGAGCTGTTTTTT.

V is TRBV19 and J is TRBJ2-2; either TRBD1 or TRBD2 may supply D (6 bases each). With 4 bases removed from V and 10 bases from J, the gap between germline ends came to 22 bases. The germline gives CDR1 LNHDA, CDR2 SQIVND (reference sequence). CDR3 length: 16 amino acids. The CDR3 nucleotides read TGTGCCAGTAGTACCACGGGGGCAGGGACCCCTGAGGAGCTGTTTTTT. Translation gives CASSTTGAGTPEELFF. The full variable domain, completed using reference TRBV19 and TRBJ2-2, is DGGITQSPKYLFRKEGQNVTLSCEQNLNHDAMYWYRQDPGQGLRLIYYSQIVNDFQKGDIAEGYSVSREKKESFPLTVTSAQKNPTAFYLCASSTTGAGTPEELFFGEGSRLTVL.

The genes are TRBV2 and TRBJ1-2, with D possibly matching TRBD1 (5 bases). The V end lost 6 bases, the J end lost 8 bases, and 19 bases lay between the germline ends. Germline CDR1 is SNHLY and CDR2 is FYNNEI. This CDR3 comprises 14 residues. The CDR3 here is CASRENEGWSGYTF. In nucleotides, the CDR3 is TGTGCCAGCAGAGAGAACGAGGGGTGGAGCGGCTACACCTTC.